Below, 9 T cell receptor beta chains from the same sample are listed, as sequenced in a study of T-cell reconstitution after alpha-beta-depleted transplantation in children. Using unique molecular identifiers, the investigators prepared the TCRbeta library. TCRdb analysed the PCR reads with MiXCR anew, one entry per CDR3 protein. The table lists around 140,000 distinct CDR3 sequences, around 9% of them singletons. The sample in question was PBMCs, mostly from graft donor cells, obtained 180 days after TCRalphabeta/CD19-depleted stem cell transplant. All receptors come from a female patient aged 2 to 10 who had a stem cell transplant for congenital amegakaryocytic thrombocytopenia, so the T cells may come from the graft donor.

This clonotype was detected only a few times. The rearrangement uses TRBV20-1 and TRBJ2-1; TRBD2 agrees at 7 bases. The CDR3 covers 15 residues. Germline trimming cut 3 bases from V and 0 bases from J; bases unmatched to any gene: 5. Germline CDR1 and CDR2: DFQATT and SNEGSKA (reference sequence). CDR3 sequence reads: CSASKRGTSYNEQFF. The CDR3 nucleotides read TGCAGTGCTAGCAAGCGGGGTACCTCCTACAATGAGCAGTTCTTC.

Details on this clonotype: One junction end does not reproduce the germline sequence, and a read error may be involved. The chain carries TRBV12-3 or TRBV12-4 and TRBJ1-5; 7 bases are shared with TRBD1. The CDR3 extends over 18 amino acids. The CDR3: CAISSKPGQLDSNQPQHF. The CDR3 DNA reads as TGTGCCATCAGTTCCAAACCGGGACAGCTCGATAGCAATCAGCCCCAGCATTTT.

This clonotype appeared a few times. DNA for the CDR3: TGCAGTGCTGGTTACACGACGATCTATGGCTACACCTTC. This encodes CSAGYTTIYGYTF. The gene calls are TRBV20-1 and TRBJ1-2; D ambiguous. CDR1 is DFQATT and CDR2 is SNEGSKA in the germline V gene (reference sequence). This CDR3 has 13 residues. Between the trimmed V and J ends, which lost 5 bases and 4 bases, there was a span of 14 bases.

This clonotype was detected only a few times. The gene calls are TRBV19 and TRBJ2-2; TRBD2 is a possible D gene (6 bases). V gave up 7 bases and J gave up 4 bases, with 25 bases separating them. This CDR3 spans 18 amino acids. Looked up from germline, CDR1 is LNHDA and CDR2 is SQIVND (reference sequence). CDR3 amino acids: CASISSSNGGIFTGELFF. The CDR3 nucleotides read TGTGCCAGTATCTCGAGTAGTAATGGAGGGATTTTCACCGGGGAGCTGTTTTTT.

This clonotype was recorded many times. This sequence joins TRBV12-3 or TRBV12-4 and TRBJ2-2, with 9 bases fitting TRBD1. V lost 6 bases to trimming and J lost 8 bases; unmatched junction nucleotides: 7. The CDR3 consists of 14 residues. CDR3 sequence: CASSPTGGGGELFF. CDR3 bases: TGTGCCAGCAGCCCAACAGGGGGCGGGGGGGAGCTGTTTTTT.

In its sample, this clonotype was seen many times. The gene calls are TRBV5-6 and TRBJ2-5; D uncertain. V shed 3 bases and J shed 0 bases, with 9 bases lying between them. CDR1 and CDR2 (germline): SGHDT, YYEEEE. The CDR3 has 14 amino acids. The CDR3 sequence is CASSSLEYQETQYF. The CDR3 bases are TGTGCCAGCAGCTCTCTAGAGTACCAAGAGACCCAGTACTTC.

This clonotype was recorded at least ten times. J is TRBJ2-3 and V is TRBV5-1; 8 nucleotides agree with TRBD1. This CDR3 is 18 amino acids long. Germline-derived CDR1 and CDR2 are SGHRS and YFSETQ. Trimming cost V 0 bases and J 2 bases; bases outside gene matches: 11. The CDR3 DNA is TGCGCCAGCAGCTTGGGTCGGAAAGGACAGGGCTTCACAGATACGCAGTATTTT. It yields the protein CASSLGRKGQGFTDTQYF.

This chain joins TRBV19 and TRBJ1-5; 7 bases fit TRBD1. The CDR3 loop spans 15 amino acids. Unmatched junction bases numbered 3, after V lost 3 bases and J lost 1 base. Germline loops: CDR1 LNHDA, CDR2 SQIVND (reference sequence). The CDR3: CASSISGGSNQPQHF. In nucleotides, the CDR3 is TGTGCCAGTAGTATCTCAGGGGGAAGCAATCAGCCCCAGCATTTT.

This rearrangement joins TRBV20-1 to TRBJ2-1; TRBD2 aligns across 13 bases. The germline gives CDR1 DFQATT, CDR2 SNEGSKA (reference sequence). V lost 2 bases and J lost 4; bases outside the gene matches: 8. There are 17 residues in the CDR3. CDR3 amino acids: CSARQSGTSGEYNEQFF. The CDR3 DNA reads as TGCAGTGCTAGACAATCGGGGACTAGCGGGGAATACAATGAGCAGTTCTTC.